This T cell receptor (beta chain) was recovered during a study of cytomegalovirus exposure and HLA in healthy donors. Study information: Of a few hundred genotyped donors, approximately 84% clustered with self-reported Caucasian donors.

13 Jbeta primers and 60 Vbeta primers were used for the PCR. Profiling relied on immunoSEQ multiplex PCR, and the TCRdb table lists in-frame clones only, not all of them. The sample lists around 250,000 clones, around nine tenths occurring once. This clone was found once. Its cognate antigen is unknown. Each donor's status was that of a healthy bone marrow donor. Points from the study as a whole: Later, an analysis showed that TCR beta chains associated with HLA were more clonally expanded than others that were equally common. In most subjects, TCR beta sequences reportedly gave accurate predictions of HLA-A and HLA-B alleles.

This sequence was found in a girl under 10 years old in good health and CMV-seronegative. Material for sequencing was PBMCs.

The CDR3 region is CASSLLGAETQYF. The CDR3, as DNA: TGCGCCAGCAGCTTGTTGGGAGCGGAGACCCAGTACTTC. The rearrangement uses TRBV5-1 and TRBJ2-5; a possible D gene is TRBD2 (5 bases). Germline CDR1 reads SGHRS; CDR2 reads YFSETQ. This CDR3 is built from 13 residues. Trimming took 1 base from V and 5 from J, leaving 9 bases between them.